The next 24 T cell receptor beta chains were all read from a single sample in a study of blood T cells in healthy people across ages. The second PCR ran about 6 to 11 cycles with a sample-barcoded 5' primer and J-beta primers. TCRdb redid the calling of the 5' RACE reads with MiXCR, one entry per CDR3 protein. Among fewer than 1 million distinct CDR3 sequences listed, 40% to 50% were seen once. The sample taken for sequencing was blood. Receptors were obtained from a man in his 60s in good health.

There are a few counts of this clonotype. The chain combines TRBV7-2 with TRBJ2-5; a weak D match, TRBD2 (5 bases). Germline assignment: CDR1 SGHTA and CDR2 FQGNSA. CDR3 length: 14 residues. Trimming removed 7 bases at V and 5 bases at J, with 17 bases between. CDR3 protein: CASTYSGRGETQYF. In nucleotides, the CDR3 is TGTGCCAGCACCTATAGTGGGCGCGGGGAGACCCAGTACTTC. Using reference TRBV7-2 and TRBJ2-5 for the parts outside the CDR3, the full variable domain is GAGVSQSPSNKVTEKGKDVELRCDPISGHTALYWYRQSLGQGLEFLIYFQGNSAPDKSGLPSDRFSAERTGGSVSTLTIQRTQQEDSAVYLCASTYSGRGETQYFGPGTRLLVL.

This chain links TRBV20-1 with TRBJ2-1, with D tentatively TRBD2 (6 bases). The DNA end favors TRBJ2-7, so the J call may be wrong. This CDR3 is built from 13 residues. The germline V gene has CDR1 DFQATT and CDR2 SNEGSKA (reference sequence). CDR3 amino acids: CSAIWDSYNEQYF. Written as DNA, the CDR3 is TGCAGTGCTATTTGGGACTCCTACAATGAGCAGTACTTC.

This sequence joins TRBV11-2 and TRBJ2-7; 10 positions agree with TRBD2. CDR1 is SGHAT and CDR2 is FQNNGV in the germline V gene. The CDR3 extends over 15 amino acids. The J segment lost 3 bases and the V segment lost 1 base, leaving 3 bases of the junction unmatched. CDR3 region: CASSLVSSGGYEQYF. The DNA for the CDR3 is TGTGCCAGCAGCTTAGTCTCTAGCGGGGGCTACGAGCAGTACTTC.

This clonotype was counted between two and nine times. This chain connects TRBV5-1 to TRBJ1-2; a possible D gene is TRBD1 (6 bases). Germline CDR1 is SGHRS and CDR2 is YFSETQ. This CDR3 region has 14 residues. The V end lost 4 bases, the J end lost 4 bases, and 14 bases lay between the germline ends. The CDR3 nucleotides read TGCGCCAGCAGCCCCGATACAGGGATCTATGGCTACACCTTC. Translation gives CASSPDTGIYGYTF.

This chain links TRBV7-2 with TRBJ2-1; 9 positions agree with TRBD2. V lost 5 bases, J lost 6 bases, and 11 bases stayed unmatched. This CDR3 has 16 residues. CDR1 is SGHTA, CDR2 FQGNSA, per germline. As DNA, the CDR3 is TGTGCCAGCAGCCCCTGGAGGGCTAGCGGGGTCAATGAGCAGTTCTTC. This sequence encodes CASSPWRASGVNEQFF.

This clonotype was counted only a few times. The rearrangement links TRBV12-3 or TRBV12-4 to TRBJ1-5; 9 positions match TRBD1. This CDR3 comprises 14 residues. V was pared by 6 bases and J by 3 bases, with 3 bases of the junction left unmatched. CDR3 amino acids: CASRTGGINQPQHF. The CDR3 bases are TGTGCCAGCAGAACAGGGGGCATCAATCAGCCCCAGCATTTT.

CDR3 in amino acids: CASSLQQGQGYTF. DNA of the CDR3: TGTGCCAGCAGCCTGCAACAGGGGCAGGGCTACACCTTC. The J gene is TRBJ1-2, the V gene TRBV14, with TRBD1 identical over 7 bases. Germline loops: CDR1 SGHDN, CDR2 FVKESK. V lost 4 bases and J lost 8; bases outside the gene matches: 7. The CDR3 has 13 amino acids.

This clonotype was seen only a few times. J is TRBJ2-3 and V is TRBV5-1; maybe TRBD2 (5 bases). The CDR3 length is 12 residues. V was cut by 4 bases and J by 14 bases, with 17 bases left in between. Germline V CDR1 and CDR2: SGHRS, YFSETQ. The CDR3 reads CASSLTSRGLYF. CDR3 sequence (DNA): TGCGCCAGCAGCCTGACGTCTCGCGGGCTGTATTTT.

The gene calls are TRBV30 and TRBJ2-3; D remains unclear. CDR3 size: 14 residues. Trimming pared 7 bases from V and 0 bases from J, leaving 14 bases between. Germline values: CDR1 GTSNPN, CDR2 SVGIG (reference sequence). This CDR3 is CALSDAASTDTQYF. Written as DNA, the CDR3 is TGTGCCTTATCGGATGCGGCAAGCACAGATACGCAGTATTTT.

This clonotype was detected only a few times. V usage is TRBV3-1 and J usage is TRBJ2-5; weak D call: TRBD2 (6 bases). With 0 bases removed from V and 5 bases from J, the gap between germline ends came to 13 bases. The CDR3 covers 15 residues. The V gene's germline CDR1 is LGHDT and CDR2 YNNKEL (reference sequence). The DNA for the CDR3 is TGTGCCAGCAGCCAAGAGGTGGAGGGTGGGGAGACCCAGTACTTC. Translation gives CASSQEVEGGETQYF.

This chain uses TRBV7-3 with TRBJ2-7, with a possible D match to TRBD1 (6 bases). The V end was cut by 3 bases, the J end by 2 bases, with 11 bases between. Germline V gene lookup returns CDR1 SGHTA and CDR2 FQGTGA. The CDR3 sequence is 14 residues long. The CDR3 region is CASSFKGGTYEQYF. The CDR3 DNA is TGTGCCAGCAGCTTTAAAGGGGGTACCTACGAGCAGTACTTC.

In its sample, this clonotype was seen a few times. This chain links TRBV7-9 with TRBJ1-4; the D is unclear. Between the trimmed V and J ends, which lost 2 bases and 4 bases, there was a span of 11 bases. The V gene's germline CDR1 is SEHNR and CDR2 FQNEAQ (reference sequence). CDR3 length: 15 amino acids. The DNA for the CDR3 is TGTGCCAGCAGCTTATCGTCCAGTGTTAATGAAAAACTGTTTTTT. Its translation is CASSLSSSVNEKLFF.

There are many counts of this clonotype. This chain uses TRBV20-1 with TRBJ1-2; 7 bases agree with TRBD1. The trim removed 3 bases at V and 4 bases at J, leaving 8 bases unmatched. The CDR3 totals 14 residues. Germline assignment: CDR1 DFQATT and CDR2 SNEGSKA (reference sequence). CDR3 sequence (DNA): TGCAGTGCTAGGGACAGGCTGACCGGCTATGGCTACACCTTC. This gives the protein CSARDRLTGYGYTF.

V usage is TRBV5-1 and J usage is TRBJ2-7, with D possibly being TRBD1 (5 bases). Germline V gives CDR1 SGHRS, CDR2 YFSETQ. There are 13 residues in the CDR3. Trimming pared 5 bases from V and 3 bases from J, leaving 12 bases between. Here the CDR3 DNA reads TGCGCCAGCAGACTCAGGGCTGGCTACGAGCAGTACTTC. Protein sequence: CASRLRAGYEQYF.

The V and J genes are TRBV20-1 and TRBJ1-2; D uncertain. With 5 bases removed from V and 3 bases from J, the gap between germline ends came to 16 bases. Germline lookup yields CDR1 DFQATT and CDR2 SNEGSKA (reference sequence). There are 14 residues in the CDR3. The CDR3 spells CSALRHSGDYGYTF. DNA for the CDR3: TGCAGTGCTCTGAGACACTCCGGGGACTATGGCTACACCTTC.

This clonotype occurred a few times. The chain uses TRBV4-2 and TRBJ1-6; weak D call: TRBD1 (6 bases). CDR1 is LGHNA and CDR2 is YNFKEQ in the germline V gene. Trimming cost V 2 bases and J 7 bases, with 15 bases left between them. The CDR3 totals 16 residues. The CDR3 loop is CASSQMGANSNSPLHF. CDR3 nucleotide sequence: TGTGCCAGCAGCCAAATGGGGGCGAATTCAAATTCACCCCTCCACTTT.

This clonotype was seen a single time. V and J are TRBV5-4 and TRBJ1-2, with D hard to call. V was clipped by 4 bases and J by 6 bases, with 13 bases between them. The CDR3 covers 13 residues. Per the germline V gene, CDR1 is SGHNT and CDR2 is YYREEE (reference sequence). The CDR3 is CASSIGDGDGYTF. The CDR3 DNA reads as TGTGCCAGCAGCATTGGGGATGGAGATGGCTACACCTTC. The whole variable domain, filled in from reference TRBV5-4 and TRBJ1-2, reads ETGVTQSPTHLIKTRGQQVTLRCSSQSGHNTVSWYQQALGQGPQFIFQYYREEENGRGNFPPRFSGLQFPNYSSELNVNALELDDSALYLCASSIGDGDGYTFGSGTRLTVV.

At least ten counts were recorded for this clonotype. The chain uses TRBV7-6 and TRBJ2-1, with 8 positions matching TRBD1. CDR3 length: 15 residues. Trimming took 0 bases from V and 6 from J; bases not matched to a gene: 4. The germline V gene has CDR1 SGHVS and CDR2 FNYEAQ. This CDR3 reads CASSLADRAGNEQFF. The DNA for the CDR3 is TGTGCCAGCAGCTTAGCGGACAGGGCGGGCAATGAGCAGTTCTTC.

The DNA for the CDR3 is TGTGCCACCAGCAGACCTAACAATGAGCAGTTCTTC. Its translation is CATSRPNNEQFF. J is TRBJ2-1 and V is TRBV15, with D hard to call. The germline V gene has CDR1 LNHNV and CDR2 YYDKDF (reference sequence). Deletions cut 2 bases from V and 5 bases from J, with 4 bases between. This CDR3 is 12 amino acids long.

The gene calls are TRBV27 and TRBJ2-1; D is perhaps TRBD1 (5 bases). The CDR3 loop spans 17 amino acids. V lost 2 bases, J lost 6 bases, and 20 bases lay in between. Per the germline V gene, CDR1 is MNHEY and CDR2 is SMNVEV (reference sequence). The CDR3 loop is CASSLMAGGAKANEQFF. The CDR3 DNA reads TGTGCCAGCAGTTTAATGGCAGGTGGGGCTAAGGCCAATGAGCAGTTCTTC.

This sequence joins TRBV7-2 and TRBJ2-3; 8 bases match TRBD2. Germline V gives CDR1 SGHTA, CDR2 FQGNSA. V gave up 5 bases and J gave up 8 bases; unmatched junction bases: 15. The CDR3 contains 16 residues. CDR3 nucleotide sequence: TGTGCCAGCAGCCAGGGTGCGGGACTAGTCTCCATTACGCAGTATTTT. It encodes CASSQGAGLVSITQYF. The full variable domain, in which reference TRBV7-2 and TRBJ2-3 provide the parts outside the CDR3, is GAGVSQSPSNKVTEKGKDVELRCDPISGHTALYWYRQSLGQGLEFLIYFQGNSAPDKSGLPSDRFSAERTGGSVSTLTIQRTQQEDSAVYLCASSQGAGLVSITQYFGPGTRLTVL.

This sequence joins TRBV5-1 and TRBJ2-1; D is undetermined. Germline CDR1 reads SGHRS; CDR2 reads YFSETQ. V was cut by 3 bases and J by 8 bases, with 12 bases left in between. The CDR3 spans 13 residues. The CDR3 protein is CASSSALGYEQFF. The CDR3 DNA is TGCGCCAGCAGCTCTGCGCTGGGGTATGAGCAGTTCTTC.

As regards this clonotype: A much larger clone differs from this one at a single base, so this may be a read error. DNA for the CDR3: TGTGCCAGCAGTTTTTCGACTAGCGGGGGCCATAGCACAGATACGCAGTATTTT. Translated, it gives CASSFSTSGGHSTDTQYF. The chain recombines TRBV12-3 or TRBV12-4 with TRBJ2-3; 12 bases align to TRBD2. The length of the CDR3 is 18 residues. Trimming cost V 3 bases and J 0 bases; bases outside gene matches: 7.

In DNA, the CDR3 is TGTGCCAGCAGCTTAGACGCTGGGTGGTATGGCTACACCTTC. Translated, it gives CASSLDAGWYGYTF. The chain recombines TRBV7-2 with TRBJ1-2; D is unresolved. With 1 base removed from V and 5 bases from J, the gap between germline ends came to 11 bases. The CDR3 length is 14 residues. Germline values: CDR1 SGHTA, CDR2 FQGNSA. Filled out from reference TRBV7-2 and TRBJ1-2, the complete variable domain reads GAGVSQSPSNKVTEKGKDVELRCDPISGHTALYWYRQSLGQGLEFLIYFQGNSAPDKSGLPSDRFSAERTGGSVSTLTIQRTQQEDSAVYLCASSLDAGWYGYTFGSGTRLTVV.